The clone carrying this T cell receptor (beta chain) is termed medium-sized. Its antigen is undetermined. The repertoire was sequenced with immunoSEQ multiplex PCR; TCRdb's copy has only in-frame clones and lacks some. The sample shows 730,000 or so clones, 72% of them seen only once. This sample stems from a study of shared clonotypes between healthy human individuals. The V and J ends lost 4 bases and 10 bases, in that order; junction bases with no gene match: 4. There are 12 residues in the CDR3. CDR1 and CDR2 from the germline V gene are SGHRS and YFSETQ. Points from the study as a whole: What limited the represented genetic and exposure-history diversity was the small number of donors. Naive CD4 clonotypes overlapped across several donors at roughly 4.5%.

The sample taken for sequencing was memory CD4+ T cells sorted from blood. Noted subset: CD45RA-negative fraction. This TCR was sampled from a woman in her twenties or thirties in good health. The chain is built from TRBV5-1 and TRBJ1-1; 10 nucleotides align to TRBD1. DNA of the CDR3: TGCGCCAGCAGCCCCGGGACAGGGGTAGCTTTCTTT. Protein sequence: CASSPGTGVAFF.